This TCR beta chain came from a study of tumor and adjacent non-tumor tissue in lung cancer. On the study more broadly: The cohort had around twelve adenocarcinoma, a couple of squamous cell and 1 small cell patients. Study-wide results and caveats: Compared with tumor, normal lung showed significantly lower TCR diversity. Normal lung showed higher cumulative top 100 clone frequency than tumor.

TCRbeta libraries were built with three rounds of nested PCR, modified from ARM-PCR. TCRdb passed the multiplex PCR reads through MiXCR, listing each CDR3 protein once. The sample holds tens of thousands of distinct CDR3 sequences, about 80% seen once. Points on this clonotype: What it binds is not known. An end of the junction differs from the germline gene, which may be a read error.

No cell sorting was done before RNA was extracted from the tissue. This non-tumor lung sample came from over 3 cm beyond the tumor edge. The CDR3 runs to 12 residues. From germline, CDR1 is SEHNR and CDR2 FQNEAQ (reference sequence). The receptor comes from a man between 65 and 80 years old with non-small cell lung cancer. The source material was distant non-tumor lung tissue. This chain uses TRBV7-9 with TRBJ2-3; D may match TRBD1 or TRBD2 (5 bases each). The DNA for the CDR3 is TGTGCCAGCTTGGGGGATGCAGACACGCAGTATTTT. Its translation is CASLGDADTQYF.